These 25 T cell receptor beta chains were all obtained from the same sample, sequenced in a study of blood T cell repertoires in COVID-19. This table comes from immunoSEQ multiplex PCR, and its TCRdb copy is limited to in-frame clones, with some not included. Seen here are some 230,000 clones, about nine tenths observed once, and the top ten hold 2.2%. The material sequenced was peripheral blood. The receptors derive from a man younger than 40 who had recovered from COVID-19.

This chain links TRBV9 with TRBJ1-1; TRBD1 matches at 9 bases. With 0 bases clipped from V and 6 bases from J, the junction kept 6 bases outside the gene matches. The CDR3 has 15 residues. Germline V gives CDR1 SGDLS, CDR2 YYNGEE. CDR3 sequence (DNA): TGTGCCAGCAGCGTAGCCGGACAGGGGAAAGCTGAAGCTTTCTTT. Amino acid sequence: CASSVAGQGKAEAFF.

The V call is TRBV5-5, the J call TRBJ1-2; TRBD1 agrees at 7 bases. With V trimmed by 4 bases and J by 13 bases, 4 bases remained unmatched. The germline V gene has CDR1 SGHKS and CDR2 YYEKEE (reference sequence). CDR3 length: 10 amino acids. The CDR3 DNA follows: TGTGCCAGCAGCCGGGACAGCCTCACCTTC. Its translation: CASSRDSLTF. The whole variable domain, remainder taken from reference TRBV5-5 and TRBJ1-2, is DAGVTQSPTHLIKTRGQQVTLRCSPISGHKSVSWYQQVLGQGPQFIFQYYEKEERGRGNFPDRFSARQFPNYSSELNVNALLLGDSALYLCASSRDSLTFGSGTRLTVV.

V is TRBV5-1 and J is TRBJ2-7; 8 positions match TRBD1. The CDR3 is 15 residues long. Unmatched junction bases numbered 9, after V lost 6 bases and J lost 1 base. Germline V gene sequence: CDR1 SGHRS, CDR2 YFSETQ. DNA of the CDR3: TGCGCCAGCAACCCAGGACAGGGTGAATCCTACGAGCAGTACTTC. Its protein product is CASNPGQGESYEQYF.

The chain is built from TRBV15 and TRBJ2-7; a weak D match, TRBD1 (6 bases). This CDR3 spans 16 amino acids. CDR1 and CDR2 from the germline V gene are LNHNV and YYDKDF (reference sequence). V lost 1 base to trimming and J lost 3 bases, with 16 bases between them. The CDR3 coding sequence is TGTGCCACCAGCAGAGTGGGCAGGGGAAAGCGCTACGAGCAGTACTTC. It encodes CATSRVGRGKRYEQYF.

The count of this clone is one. The CDR3 DNA follows: TGTGCCAGCAGCCTTGGGGCGTTAGGGATATATTTT. Translation: CASSLGALGIYF. The rearrangement uses TRBV3-1 (or the pseudogene TRBV3-2) and TRBJ1-3; D is possibly TRBD1 (5 bases). The CDR3 sequence is 12 residues long. CDR1 is LGHDT, CDR2 YNNKEL, per germline (reference sequence). V lost 4 bases and J lost 13, with 14 bases in between.

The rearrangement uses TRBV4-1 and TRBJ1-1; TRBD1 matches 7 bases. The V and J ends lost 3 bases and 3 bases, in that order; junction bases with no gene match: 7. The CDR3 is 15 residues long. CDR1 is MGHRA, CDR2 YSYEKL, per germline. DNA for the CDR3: TGCGCCAGCAGCCAGCCGACAGGGCGGGACACTGAAGCTTTCTTT. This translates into CASSQPTGRDTEAFF.

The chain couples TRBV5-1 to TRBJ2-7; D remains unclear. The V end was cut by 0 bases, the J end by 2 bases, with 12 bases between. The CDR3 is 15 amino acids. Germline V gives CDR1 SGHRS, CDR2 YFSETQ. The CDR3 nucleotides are TGCGCCAGCAGCTTGGGAGTGATCGCGGCCTACGAGCAGTACTTC. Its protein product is CASSLGVIAAYEQYF.

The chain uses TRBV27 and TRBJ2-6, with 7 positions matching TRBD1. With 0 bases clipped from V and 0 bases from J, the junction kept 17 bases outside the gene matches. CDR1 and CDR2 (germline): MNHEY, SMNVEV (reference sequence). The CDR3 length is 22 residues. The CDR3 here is CASSLSRGRFGQVLSGANVLTF. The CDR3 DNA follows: TGTGCCAGCAGTTTATCGAGGGGACGATTCGGACAGGTCCTCTCTGGGGCCAACGTCCTGACTTTC.

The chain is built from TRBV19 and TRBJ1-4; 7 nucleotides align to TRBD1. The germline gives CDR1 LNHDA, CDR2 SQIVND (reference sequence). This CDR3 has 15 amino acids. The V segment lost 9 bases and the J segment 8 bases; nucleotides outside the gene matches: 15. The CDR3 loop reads CASQGRQGGTEKLFF. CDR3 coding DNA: TGTGCCAGCCAAGGGAGACAGGGTGGGACAGAAAAACTGTTTTTT.

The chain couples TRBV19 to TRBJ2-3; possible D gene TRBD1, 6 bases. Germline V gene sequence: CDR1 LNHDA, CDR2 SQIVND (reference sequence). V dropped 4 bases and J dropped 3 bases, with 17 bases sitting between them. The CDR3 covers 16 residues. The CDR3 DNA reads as TGTGCCAGTAGTACTCCAACAGGGTGGAAGACAGATACGCAGTATTTT. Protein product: CASSTPTGWKTDTQYF.

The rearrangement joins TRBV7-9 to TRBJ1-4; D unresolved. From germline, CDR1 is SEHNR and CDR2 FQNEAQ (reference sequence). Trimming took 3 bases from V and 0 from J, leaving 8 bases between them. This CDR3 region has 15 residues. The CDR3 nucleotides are TGTGCCAGCAGCTTTGGGCAGGCAACTAATGAAAAACTGTTTTTT. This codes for CASSFGQATNEKLFF.

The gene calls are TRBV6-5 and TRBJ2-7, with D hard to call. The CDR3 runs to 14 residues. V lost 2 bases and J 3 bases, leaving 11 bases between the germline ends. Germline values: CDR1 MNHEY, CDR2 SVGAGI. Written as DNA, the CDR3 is TGTGCCAGCAGTTACACCGACGGAGACTACGAGCAGTACTTC. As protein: CASSYTDGDYEQYF.

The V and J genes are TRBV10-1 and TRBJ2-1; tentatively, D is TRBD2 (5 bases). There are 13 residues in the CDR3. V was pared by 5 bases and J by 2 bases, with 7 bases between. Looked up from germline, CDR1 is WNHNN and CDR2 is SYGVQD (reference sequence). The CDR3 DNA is TGCGCCAGCAGTCCCGGGACCTACAATGAGCAGTTCTTC. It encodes CASSPGTYNEQFF.

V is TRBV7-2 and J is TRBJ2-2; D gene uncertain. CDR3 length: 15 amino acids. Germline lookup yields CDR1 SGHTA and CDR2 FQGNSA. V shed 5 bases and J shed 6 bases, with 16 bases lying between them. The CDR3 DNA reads TGTGCCAGCAGCGCTTTACCTAAAAGTGCCGGGGAGCTGTTTTTT. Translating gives CASSALPKSAGELFF.

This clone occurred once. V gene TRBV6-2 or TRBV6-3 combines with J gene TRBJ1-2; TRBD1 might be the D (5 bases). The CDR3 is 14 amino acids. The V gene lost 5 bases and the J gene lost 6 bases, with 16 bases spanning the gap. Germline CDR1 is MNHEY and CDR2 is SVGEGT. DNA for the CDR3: TGTGCCAGCAGTGCCAAGCAGGGAAGGGATGGCTACACCTTC. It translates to CASSAKQGRDGYTF.

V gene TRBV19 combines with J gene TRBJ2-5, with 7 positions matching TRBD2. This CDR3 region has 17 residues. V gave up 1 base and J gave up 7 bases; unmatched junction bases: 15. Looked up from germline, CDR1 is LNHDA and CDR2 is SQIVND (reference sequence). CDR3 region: CASSIVHSGRGDGTQYF. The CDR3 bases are TGTGCCAGTAGTATAGTCCATAGCGGCCGGGGGGATGGGACCCAGTACTTC.

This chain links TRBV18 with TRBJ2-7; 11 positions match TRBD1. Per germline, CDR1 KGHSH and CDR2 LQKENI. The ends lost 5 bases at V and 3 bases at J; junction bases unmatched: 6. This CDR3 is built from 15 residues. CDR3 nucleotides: TGTGCCAGCTCAAACCCGGGACAGGGGGTCTACGAGCAGTACTTC. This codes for CASSNPGQGVYEQYF.

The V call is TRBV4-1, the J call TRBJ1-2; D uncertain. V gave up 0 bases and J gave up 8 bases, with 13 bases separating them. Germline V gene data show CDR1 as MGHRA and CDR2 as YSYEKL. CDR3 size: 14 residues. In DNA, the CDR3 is TGCGCCAGCAGCCAAGATGGCGGGATTTGGGGCTACACCTTC. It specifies CASSQDGGIWGYTF.

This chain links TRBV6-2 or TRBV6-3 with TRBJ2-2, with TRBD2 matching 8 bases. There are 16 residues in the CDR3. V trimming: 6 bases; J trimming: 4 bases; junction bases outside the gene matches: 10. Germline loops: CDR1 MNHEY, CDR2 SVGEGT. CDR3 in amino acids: CASSRRSGGATGELFF. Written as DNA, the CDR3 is TGTGCCAGCAGCCGCCGGAGCGGGGGAGCCACCGGGGAGCTGTTTTTT.

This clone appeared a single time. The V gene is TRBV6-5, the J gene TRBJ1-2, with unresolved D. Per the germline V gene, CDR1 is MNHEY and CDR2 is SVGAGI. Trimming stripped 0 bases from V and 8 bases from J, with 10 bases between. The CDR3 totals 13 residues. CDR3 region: CASSYSGRRGYTF. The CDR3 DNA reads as TGTGCCAGCAGTTACTCCGGGAGAAGGGGCTACACCTTC.

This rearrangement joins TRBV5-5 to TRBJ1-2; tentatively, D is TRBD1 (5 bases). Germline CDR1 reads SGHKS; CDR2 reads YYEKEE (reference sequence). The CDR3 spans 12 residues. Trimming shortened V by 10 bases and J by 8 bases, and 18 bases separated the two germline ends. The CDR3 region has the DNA TGTGCCTCTTCTCGTCCAGGGCGCGGCTACACCTTC. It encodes CASSRPGRGYTF.

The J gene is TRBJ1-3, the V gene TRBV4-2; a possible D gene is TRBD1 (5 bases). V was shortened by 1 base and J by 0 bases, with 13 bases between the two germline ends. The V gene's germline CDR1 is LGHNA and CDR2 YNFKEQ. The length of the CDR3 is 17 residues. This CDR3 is CASSQAAGESSGNTIYF. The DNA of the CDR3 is TGTGCCAGCAGCCAAGCCGCGGGGGAAAGCTCTGGAAACACCATATATTTT.

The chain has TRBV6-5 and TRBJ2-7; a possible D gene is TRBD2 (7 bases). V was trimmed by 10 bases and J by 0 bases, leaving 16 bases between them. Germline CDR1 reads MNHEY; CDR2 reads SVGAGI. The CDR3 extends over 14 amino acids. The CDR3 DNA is TGTGCCACCTTGGGGGGGGCCTACTCCTACGAGCAGTACTTC. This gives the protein CATLGGAYSYEQYF.

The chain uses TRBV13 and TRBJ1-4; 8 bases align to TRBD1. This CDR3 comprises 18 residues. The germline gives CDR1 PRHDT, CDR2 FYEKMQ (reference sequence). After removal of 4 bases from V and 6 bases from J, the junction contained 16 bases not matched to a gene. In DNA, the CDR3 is TGTGCCAGCAGCTCATCACACCTCGGACAGGGACTTGATGAAAAACTGTTTTTT. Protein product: CASSSSHLGQGLDEKLFF.

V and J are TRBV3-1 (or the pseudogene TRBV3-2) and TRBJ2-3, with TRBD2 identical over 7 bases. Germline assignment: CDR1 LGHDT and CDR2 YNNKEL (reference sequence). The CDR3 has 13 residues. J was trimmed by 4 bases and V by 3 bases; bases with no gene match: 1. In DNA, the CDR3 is TGTGCCAGCAGCCAGGGGAGGGCAGATACGCAGTATTTT. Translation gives CASSQGRADTQYF.